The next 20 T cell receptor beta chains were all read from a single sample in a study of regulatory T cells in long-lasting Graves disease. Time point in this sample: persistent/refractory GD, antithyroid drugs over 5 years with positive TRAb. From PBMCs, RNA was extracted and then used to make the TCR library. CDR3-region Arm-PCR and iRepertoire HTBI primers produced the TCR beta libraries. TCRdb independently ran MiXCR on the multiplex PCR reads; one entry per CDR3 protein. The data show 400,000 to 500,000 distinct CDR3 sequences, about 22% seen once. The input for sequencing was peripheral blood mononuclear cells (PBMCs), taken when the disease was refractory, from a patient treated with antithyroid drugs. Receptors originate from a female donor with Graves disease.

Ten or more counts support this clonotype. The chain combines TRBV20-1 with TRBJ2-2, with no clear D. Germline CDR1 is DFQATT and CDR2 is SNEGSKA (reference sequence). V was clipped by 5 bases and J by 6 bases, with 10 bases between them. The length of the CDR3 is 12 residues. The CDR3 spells CSAARAAGELFF. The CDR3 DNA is TGCAGTGCTGCCCGGGCGGCCGGGGAGCTGTTTTTT.

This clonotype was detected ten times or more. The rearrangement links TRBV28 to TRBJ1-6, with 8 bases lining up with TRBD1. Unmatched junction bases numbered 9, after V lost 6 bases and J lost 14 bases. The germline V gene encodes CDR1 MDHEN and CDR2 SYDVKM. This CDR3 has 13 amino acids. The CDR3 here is CASRRDRPVSLHF. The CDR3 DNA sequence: TGTGCCAGCAGGCGGGACAGGCCGGTTTCCCTCCACTTT.

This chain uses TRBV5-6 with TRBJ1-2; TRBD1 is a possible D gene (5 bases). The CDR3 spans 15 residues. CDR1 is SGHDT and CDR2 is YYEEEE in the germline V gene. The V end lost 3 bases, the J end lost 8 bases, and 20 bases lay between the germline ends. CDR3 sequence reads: CASSYGHPEAGGYTF. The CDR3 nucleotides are TGTGCCAGCAGCTACGGACACCCTGAGGCCGGAGGCTACACCTTC.

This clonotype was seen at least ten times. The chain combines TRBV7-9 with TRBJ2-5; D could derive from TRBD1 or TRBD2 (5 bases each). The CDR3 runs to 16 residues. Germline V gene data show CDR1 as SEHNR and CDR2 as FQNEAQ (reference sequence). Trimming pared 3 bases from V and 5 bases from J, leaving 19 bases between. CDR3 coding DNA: TGTGCCAGCAGCTTCGGGGACGCCAGGTTCTACGAGACCCAGTACTTC. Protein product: CASSFGDARFYETQYF.

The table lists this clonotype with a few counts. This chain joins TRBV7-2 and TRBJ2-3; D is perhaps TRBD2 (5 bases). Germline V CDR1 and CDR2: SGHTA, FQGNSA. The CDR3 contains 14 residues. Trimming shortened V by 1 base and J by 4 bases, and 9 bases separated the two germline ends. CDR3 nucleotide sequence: TGTGCCAGCAGCTTAGGAGGAGGCTCAGATACGCAGTATTTT. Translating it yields CASSLGGGSDTQYF.

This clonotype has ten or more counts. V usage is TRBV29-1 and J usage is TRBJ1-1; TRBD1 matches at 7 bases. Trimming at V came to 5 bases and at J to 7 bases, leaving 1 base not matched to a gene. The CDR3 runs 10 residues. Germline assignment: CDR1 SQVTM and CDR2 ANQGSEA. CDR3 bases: TGCAGCGTTAGACAGGGTGAAGCTTTCTTT. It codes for CSVRQGEAFF.

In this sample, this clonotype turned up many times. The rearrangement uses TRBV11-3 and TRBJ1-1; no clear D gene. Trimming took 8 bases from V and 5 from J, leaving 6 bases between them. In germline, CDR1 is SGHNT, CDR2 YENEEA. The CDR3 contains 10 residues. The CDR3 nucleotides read TGTGCCAGCGGGAGGACTGAAGCTTTCTTT. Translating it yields CASGRTEAFF.

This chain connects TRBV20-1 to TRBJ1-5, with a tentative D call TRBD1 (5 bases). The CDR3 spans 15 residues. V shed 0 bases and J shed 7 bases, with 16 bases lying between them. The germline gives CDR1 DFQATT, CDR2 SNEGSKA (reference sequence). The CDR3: CSARDDSWGSQPQHF. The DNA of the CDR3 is TGCAGTGCTAGAGACGATTCTTGGGGGAGCCAGCCCCAGCATTTT.

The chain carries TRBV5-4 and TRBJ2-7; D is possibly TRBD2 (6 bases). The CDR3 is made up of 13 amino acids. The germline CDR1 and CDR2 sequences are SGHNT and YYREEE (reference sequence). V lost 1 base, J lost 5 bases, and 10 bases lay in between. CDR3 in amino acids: CASSLRGSDEQYF. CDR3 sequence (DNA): TGTGCCAGCAGCTTGCGGGGGAGCGACGAGCAGTACTTC.

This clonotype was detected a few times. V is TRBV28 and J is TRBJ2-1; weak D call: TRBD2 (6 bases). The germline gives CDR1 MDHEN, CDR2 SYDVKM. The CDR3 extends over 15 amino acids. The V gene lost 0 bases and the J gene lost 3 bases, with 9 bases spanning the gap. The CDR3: CASSLWGRNYNEQFF. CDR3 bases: TGTGCCAGCAGTTTATGGGGGAGGAACTACAATGAGCAGTTCTTC.

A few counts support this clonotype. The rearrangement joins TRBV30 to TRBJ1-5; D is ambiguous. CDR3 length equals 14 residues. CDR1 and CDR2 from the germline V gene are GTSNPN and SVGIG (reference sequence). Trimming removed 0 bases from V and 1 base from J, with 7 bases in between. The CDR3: CAWSVGFSNQPQHF. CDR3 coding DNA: TGTGCCTGGAGTGTCGGTTTCAGCAATCAGCCCCAGCATTTT. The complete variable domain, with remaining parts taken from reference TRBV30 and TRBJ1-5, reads SQTIHQWPATLVQPVGSPLSLECTVEGTSNPNLYWYRQAAGRGLQLLFYSVGIGQISSEVPQNLSASRPQDRQFILSSKKLLLSDSGFYLCAWSVGFSNQPQHFGDGTRLSIL.

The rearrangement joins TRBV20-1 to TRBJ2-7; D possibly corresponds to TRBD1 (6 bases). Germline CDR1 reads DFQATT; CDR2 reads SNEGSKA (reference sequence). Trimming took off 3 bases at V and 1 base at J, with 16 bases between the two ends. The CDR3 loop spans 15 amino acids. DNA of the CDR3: TGCAGTGCTAGGGTCGGGCAGGGGATGTCCTACGAGCAGTACTTC. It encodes CSARVGQGMSYEQYF.

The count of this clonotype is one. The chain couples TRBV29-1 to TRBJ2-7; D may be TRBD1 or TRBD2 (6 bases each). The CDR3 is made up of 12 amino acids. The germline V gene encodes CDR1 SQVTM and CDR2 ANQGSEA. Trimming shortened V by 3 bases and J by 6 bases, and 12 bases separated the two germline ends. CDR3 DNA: TGCAGCGTTGAGTCTGGGGGGCGCGAGCAGTACTTC. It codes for CSVESGGREQYF.

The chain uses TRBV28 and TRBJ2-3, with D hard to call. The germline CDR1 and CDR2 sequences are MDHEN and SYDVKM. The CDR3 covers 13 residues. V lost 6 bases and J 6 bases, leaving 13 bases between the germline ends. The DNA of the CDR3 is TGTGCCAGCAGGGTGACTTTCGAGGATACGCAGTATTTT. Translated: CASRVTFEDTQYF.

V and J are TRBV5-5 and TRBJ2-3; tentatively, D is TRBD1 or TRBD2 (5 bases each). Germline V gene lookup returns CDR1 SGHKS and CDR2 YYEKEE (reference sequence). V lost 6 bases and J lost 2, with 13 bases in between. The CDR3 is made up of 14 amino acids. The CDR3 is CASNRDAATDTQYF. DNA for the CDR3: TGTGCCAGCAACCGGGACGCAGCCACAGATACGCAGTATTTT.

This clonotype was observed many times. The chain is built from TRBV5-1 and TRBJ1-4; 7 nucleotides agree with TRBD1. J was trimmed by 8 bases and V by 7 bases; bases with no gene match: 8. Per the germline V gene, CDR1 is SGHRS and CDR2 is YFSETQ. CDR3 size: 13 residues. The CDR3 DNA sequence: TGCGCCAGCGCAGGGACAGTTGGCGAAAAACTGTTTTTT. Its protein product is CASAGTVGEKLFF.

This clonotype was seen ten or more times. The CDR3 region has the DNA TGCAGCGTTGAAGGTAACCAAGAGACCCAGTACTTC. It yields the protein CSVEGNQETQYF. The chain is built from TRBV29-1 and TRBJ2-5, with D hard to call. V lost 1 base, J lost 0 bases, and 3 bases lay in between. CDR3 size: 12 residues. Per the germline V gene, CDR1 is SQVTM and CDR2 is ANQGSEA.

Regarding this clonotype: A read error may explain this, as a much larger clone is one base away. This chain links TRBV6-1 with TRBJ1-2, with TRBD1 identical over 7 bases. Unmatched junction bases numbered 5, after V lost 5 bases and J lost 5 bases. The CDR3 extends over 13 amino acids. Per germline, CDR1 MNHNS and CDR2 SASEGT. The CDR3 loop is CASSPGQQYGYTF. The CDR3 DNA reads TGTGCCAGCAGTCCGGGACAGCAGTATGGCTACACCTTC.

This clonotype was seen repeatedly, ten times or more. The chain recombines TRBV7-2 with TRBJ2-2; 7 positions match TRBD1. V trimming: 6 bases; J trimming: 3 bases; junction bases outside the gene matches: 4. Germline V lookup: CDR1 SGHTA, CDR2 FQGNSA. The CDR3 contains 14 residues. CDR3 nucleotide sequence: TGTGCCAGCAGACTACAGGGGTACACCGGGGAGCTGTTTTTT. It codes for CASRLQGYTGELFF.

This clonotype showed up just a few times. The CDR3 here is CASSLFDTGELFF. CDR3 sequence (DNA): TGTGCCAGCAGCTTATTTGACACCGGGGAGCTGTTTTTT. The chain joins TRBV7-9 to TRBJ2-2; no reliable D call. This CDR3 has 13 amino acids. Germline V gene data show CDR1 as SEHNR and CDR2 as FQNEAQ (reference sequence). The germline V and J ends were trimmed by 2 bases and 3 bases, with 4 bases remaining between them. Drawing the rest from reference TRBV7-9 and TRBJ2-2, the complete variable domain is DTGVSQNPRHKITKRGQNVTFRCDPISEHNRLYWYRQTLGQGPEFLTYFQNEAQLEKSRLLSDRFSAERPKGSFSTLEIQRTEQGDSAMYLCASSLFDTGELFFGEGSRLTVL.